The 3 T cell receptor beta chains below were found in one sample sequenced in a study of T cells in localized non-small cell lung cancer. Only in-frame clones appear in the TCRdb table, and some are missing; sequencing was by immunoSEQ multiplex PCR. The sample holds fewer than 45,000 clones, around 87% seen once. The sample was peripheral blood, taken before any cancer treatment. The receptor set was obtained from a man between 40 and 69 years old with stage I lung adenocarcinoma.

This clone was seen once. V usage is TRBV15 and J usage is TRBJ2-7; TRBD2 aligns across 13 bases. Trimming cost V 0 bases and J 3 bases; bases outside gene matches: 2. The germline gives CDR1 LNHNV, CDR2 YYDKDF (reference sequence). The CDR3 contains 16 residues. The CDR3 protein is CATSRDRTSGSYEQYF. The CDR3 DNA sequence: TGTGCCACCAGCAGAGATAGGACTAGCGGGAGCTACGAGCAGTACTTC.

The chain couples TRBV7-2 to TRBJ1-5, with D hard to call. The ends were cut back, 1 base at V and 3 bases at J, with 7 bases in the middle. CDR3 length: 14 amino acids. Per germline, CDR1 SGHTA and CDR2 FQGNSA. The CDR3 bases are TGTGCCAGCAGCTTAGAAGGATACAATCAGCCCCAGCATTTT. It codes for CASSLEGYNQPQHF.

This chain connects TRBV28 to TRBJ2-7; TRBD2 agrees at 12 bases. The CDR3 is made up of 15 amino acids. From germline, CDR1 is MDHEN and CDR2 SYDVKM. The J segment lost 6 bases and the V segment lost 10 bases, leaving 13 bases of the junction unmatched. CDR3 nucleotide sequence: TGTGCCACCGGCGGTCTAGCGGGAGGGCCAGCCGAGCAGTACTTC. It encodes CATGGLAGGPAEQYF.